The 15 T cell receptor beta chains reported below all come from one sample, sequenced in a study of multiple sclerosis patients with progressive multifocal leukoencephalopathy. TCRdb keeps only in-frame clones here, not all; method: immunoSEQ multiplex PCR. This table holds roughly 32,000 clones, about 88% found once. Time point of the sample: time of PML onset. This specimen consisted of PBMCs, obtained from a patient treated with natalizumab. The receptors derive from a human donor with progressive multifocal leukoencephalopathy.

The rearrangement joins TRBV6-5 to TRBJ1-2; D may be TRBD1 (5 bases). Between the trimmed V and J ends, which lost 7 bases and 5 bases, there was a span of 14 bases. The CDR3 totals 13 residues. Germline assignment: CDR1 MNHEY and CDR2 SVGAGI. The CDR3 spells CASTNGGEYGYTF. CDR3 nucleotides: TGTGCCAGCACCAACGGGGGAGAATATGGCTACACCTTC.

In DNA form, the CDR3 reads TGTGCCACCAGCAGGGCCGACGGTAACTATGGCTACACCTTC. Translating it yields CATSRADGNYGYTF. The V call is TRBV15, the J call TRBJ1-2; no reliable D call. From germline, CDR1 is LNHNV and CDR2 YYDKDF (reference sequence). There are 14 residues in the CDR3. Trimming stripped 3 bases from V and 1 base from J, with 9 bases between.

The genes are TRBV29-1 and TRBJ1-1; no clear D. CDR1 and CDR2 from the germline V gene are SQVTM and ANQGSEA. The CDR3 spans 13 residues. Trimming left V 4 bases short and J 0 bases short, with 9 bases between. CDR3 DNA sequence: TGCAGCGTTGTGGGCCCAATGAACACTGAAGCTTTCTTT. Amino acid sequence: CSVVGPMNTEAFF.

Only a few counts were recorded for this clone. The chain links TRBV29-1 to TRBJ2-1; TRBD2 is a possible D gene (6 bases). The V and J ends lost 3 bases and 5 bases respectively, with 17 bases between them. Germline-derived CDR1 and CDR2 are SQVTM and ANQGSEA. The CDR3 loop spans 15 amino acids. The CDR3 loop is CSVDVIGSGHNEQFF. The CDR3 DNA reads as TGCAGCGTTGACGTTATCGGGAGCGGCCACAATGAGCAGTTCTTC.

V gene TRBV9 combines with J gene TRBJ2-5, with TRBD1 matching over 7 bases. The CDR3 runs 15 residues. V lost 0 bases to trimming and J lost 5 bases; unmatched junction nucleotides: 7. Germline V gene sequence: CDR1 SGDLS, CDR2 YYNGEE. Here the CDR3 reads CASSVDAGRGETQYF. The CDR3 DNA sequence: TGTGCCAGCAGCGTAGATGCGGGCAGGGGGGAGACCCAGTACTTC. Using reference TRBV9 and TRBJ2-5 for the parts outside the CDR3, the full variable domain is DSGVTQTPKHLITATGQRVTLRCSPRSGDLSVYWYQQSLDQGLQFLIQYYNGEERAKGNILERFSAQQFPDLHSELNLSSLELGDSALYFCASSVDAGRGETQYFGPGTRLLVL.

The chain is built from TRBV6-5 and TRBJ2-1; 7 bases agree with TRBD1. V was clipped by 4 bases and J by 6 bases; unmatched bases: 9. Germline CDR1 MNHEY, CDR2 SVGAGI. The CDR3 has 15 residues. CDR3 sequence: CASSLIPGQLNEQFF. In nucleotides, the CDR3 is TGTGCCAGCAGTTTGATCCCGGGACAGCTCAATGAGCAGTTCTTC.

This chain links TRBV5-1 with TRBJ1-5; 7 bases fit TRBD1. With 1 base clipped from V and 5 bases from J, the junction kept 3 bases outside the gene matches. The CDR3 length is 14 residues. Germline V gene data show CDR1 as SGHRS and CDR2 as YFSETQ. CDR3 in amino acids: CASSLTGTDQPQHF. CDR3 nucleotide sequence: TGCGCCAGCAGCTTGACAGGGACAGATCAGCCCCAGCATTTT.

This sequence joins TRBV2 and TRBJ2-7, with no clear D. Germline V CDR1 and CDR2: SNHLY, FYNNEI. V was cut by 0 bases and J by 3 bases, with 6 bases left in between. The CDR3 is 13 amino acids. The CDR3 region is CASSEAPDYEQYF. DNA of the CDR3: TGTGCCAGCAGTGAAGCCCCGGACTACGAGCAGTACTTC.

The V and J genes are TRBV25-1 and TRBJ2-5, with unresolved D. There are 14 residues in the CDR3. With 3 bases removed from V and 5 bases from J, the gap between germline ends came to 13 bases. In germline, CDR1 is MGHDK, CDR2 SYGVNS. The CDR3, as DNA: TGTGCCAGCAGTGACCCCACCGTAATTGAGACCCAGTACTTC. Translating it yields CASSDPTVIETQYF.

The sample holds one count of this clone. The V and J genes are TRBV2 and TRBJ2-7; TRBD2 might be the D (6 bases). CDR3 length: 15 amino acids. The V end was cut by 11 bases, the J end by 3 bases, with 23 bases between. Germline lookup yields CDR1 SNHLY and CDR2 FYNNEI. The CDR3 region is CAETDHRDSRYEQYF. CDR3 nucleotides: TGTGCCGAAACGGACCACCGGGACTCACGCTACGAGCAGTACTTC.

V is TRBV30 and J is TRBJ1-6; a weak D match, TRBD1 (6 bases). The CDR3 loop spans 14 amino acids. Germline V gene data show CDR1 as GTSNPN and CDR2 as SVGIG (reference sequence). Trimming pared 0 bases from V and 10 bases from J, leaving 13 bases between. CDR3 loop: CAWSVRQGFSPLHF. The CDR3 DNA reads as TGTGCCTGGAGTGTACGCCAGGGGTTCTCACCCCTCCACTTT.

A few counts support this clone. The J gene is TRBJ2-7, the V gene TRBV10-3; unclear D gene. The CDR3 contains 12 residues. CDR1 is ENHRY, CDR2 SYGVKD, per germline. Trimming shortened V by 2 bases and J by 5 bases, and 7 bases separated the two germline ends. The CDR3 DNA sequence: TGTGCCATCAGTGAGGCCAGGAACGAGCAGTACTTC. Its protein is CAISEARNEQYF.

The chain carries TRBV7-9 and TRBJ2-6; D is uncertain. CDR1 is SEHNR and CDR2 is FQNEAQ in the germline V gene (reference sequence). The CDR3 covers 15 residues. V lost 2 bases and J lost 3, with 8 bases in between. The CDR3 here is CASSLRERGANVLTF. DNA for the CDR3: TGTGCCAGCAGCTTAAGGGAACGTGGGGCCAACGTCCTGACTTTC.

This sequence joins TRBV5-1 and TRBJ1-1, with D tentatively TRBD1 (5 bases). Trimming shortened V by 7 bases and J by 1 base, and 11 bases separated the two germline ends. This CDR3 is built from 13 residues. Germline CDR1 SGHRS, CDR2 YFSETQ. CDR3 nucleotide sequence: TGCGCCAGCGGGGCTGGGGCGAACACTGAAGCTTTCTTT. Protein: CASGAGANTEAFF.

CDR3: CASSQGTTTDTQYF. CDR3 nucleotide sequence: TGTGCCAGCAGCCAAGGAACCACAACAGATACGCAGTATTTT. The rearrangement links TRBV4-2 to TRBJ2-3; D is unresolved. V gave up 1 base and J gave up 3 bases, with 8 bases separating them. CDR1 and CDR2 (germline): LGHNA, YNFKEQ. This CDR3 is built from 14 residues.